This passage covers 25 T cell receptor beta chains from one sample sequenced in a study of blood T cell repertoires in COVID-19 (TCRdb year 2020). Libraries were built with the immunoSEQ multiplex PCR assay. The clones in this table, taken by TCRdb from immuneACCESS, are in-frame only. Not every clone is retained; where verified, under half of the shortfall comes from an unresolved V gene, and the cause of the rest is unknown. This sample holds around 340,000 clones; over 70% were observed only once. Jointly, the top ten make up approximately 3% of the sample. Sequenced sample: peripheral blood. All receptors come from a man younger than 40 with active or convalescent COVID-19.

The chain is built from TRBV9 and TRBJ2-7; the D gene is possibly TRBD1 (6 bases). CDR3 length: 14 amino acids. Germline CDR1 is SGDLS and CDR2 is YYNGEE. V lost 3 bases, J lost 3 bases, and 13 bases lay in between. The DNA of the CDR3 is TGTGCCAGCAGCGACAGGGTAGGAGGCTACGAGCAGTACTTC. Its translation: CASSDRVGGYEQYF. The whole variable domain, remainder taken from reference TRBV9 and TRBJ2-7, is DSGVTQTPKHLITATGQRVTLRCSPRSGDLSVYWYQQSLDQGLQFLIQYYNGEERAKGNILERFSAQQFPDLHSELNLSSLELGDSALYFCASSDRVGGYEQYFGPGTRLTVT.

The chain has TRBV27 and TRBJ1-2; D uncertain. The CDR3 runs to 14 residues. Trimming shortened V by 0 bases and J by 4 bases, and 9 bases separated the two germline ends. The germline gives CDR1 MNHEY, CDR2 SMNVEV (reference sequence). The CDR3 sequence is CASSLSADSYGYTF. CDR3 bases: TGTGCCAGCAGTTTATCAGCTGATAGCTATGGCTACACCTTC.

J is TRBJ2-1 and V is TRBV10-2, with D maybe TRBD2 (5 bases). The CDR3 consists of 13 residues. Germline V gene lookup returns CDR1 WSHSY and CDR2 SAAADI. The ends were cut back, 5 bases at V and 10 bases at J, with 15 bases in the middle. CDR3 sequence (DNA): TGCGCCAGCAGTCGCGGTAGCGAGGAAGAGCAGTTCTTC. It encodes CASSRGSEEEQFF.

In DNA, the CDR3 is TGTGCCAGCAGCTTAGGCCCCCAGCGGGGGGCCGGGGATGAGCAGTTCTTC. Its translation is CASSLGPQRGAGDEQFF. This chain connects TRBV7-2 to TRBJ2-1; 9 bases line up with TRBD2. After removal of 1 base from V and 8 bases from J, the junction contained 12 bases not matched to a gene. The CDR3 has 17 residues. Germline lookup yields CDR1 SGHTA and CDR2 FQGNSA.

The genes are TRBV27 and TRBJ2-6; tentatively, D is TRBD2 (5 bases). Deletions cut 2 bases from V and 0 bases from J, with 5 bases between. The CDR3 is 15 amino acids. Germline lookup yields CDR1 MNHEY and CDR2 SMNVEV (reference sequence). The DNA for the CDR3 is TGTGCCAGCAGTTTACGGGGCTCTGGGGCCAACGTCCTGACTTTC. Its protein product is CASSLRGSGANVLTF.

The CDR3 here is CASSPRGLKAKNIQYF. CDR3 nucleotides: TGTGCCAGCAGCCCCAGAGGGCTGAAAGCCAAAAACATTCAGTACTTC. The J gene is TRBJ2-4, the V gene TRBV3-1 (or the pseudogene TRBV3-2), with a possible D match to TRBD2 (5 bases). Per the germline V gene, CDR1 is LGHDT and CDR2 is YNNKEL (reference sequence). V lost 4 bases, J lost 0 bases, and 13 bases lay in between. CDR3 length: 16 residues.

The chain joins TRBV2 to TRBJ2-1; 9 bases match TRBD2. CDR3 length: 14 residues. V gave up 2 bases and J gave up 9 bases; unmatched junction bases: 5. Germline assignment: CDR1 SNHLY and CDR2 FYNNEI. The CDR3 protein is CASSELTSGSEQFF. DNA of the CDR3: TGTGCCAGCAGTGAACTGACTAGCGGTAGTGAGCAGTTCTTC.

J is TRBJ1-6 and V is TRBV19; D call uncertain. Looked up from germline, CDR1 is LNHDA and CDR2 is SQIVND (reference sequence). The CDR3 runs 13 residues. The ends were cut back, 0 bases at V and 14 bases at J, with 11 bases in the middle. The CDR3 DNA reads TGTGCCAGTAGTATAGATCTACGAGGGTCCCTCCACTTT. This codes for CASSIDLRGSLHF.

Of note for this clone: The junction shows a germline mismatch at one end, possibly a read error. The rearrangement uses TRBV11-2 and TRBJ1-4; no definite D call. The CDR3 covers 15 residues. Per the germline V gene, CDR1 is SGHAT and CDR2 is FQNNGV. This CDR3 reads CASSLGLATTEKLFF. CDR3 sequence (DNA): TGTGCCAGCAGCTTAGGTTTAGCAACTACTGAAAAACTGTTTTTT.

The V call is TRBV21-1, the J call TRBJ1-1; TRBD1, as called in the table, went unchecked against the DNA. TRBV21-1 is recorded as a pseudogene. This CDR3 is built from 15 residues. The CDR3 loop reads CASSCRDREDTEAFF. CDR3 DNA: TGTGCCAGCAGCTGCCGGGACAGAGAGGACACTGAAGCTTTCTTT.

The genes are TRBV3-1 (or the pseudogene TRBV3-2) and TRBJ1-4; maybe TRBD1 (5 bases). This CDR3 comprises 16 residues. V shed 0 bases and J shed 5 bases, with 13 bases lying between them. The germline V gene encodes CDR1 LGHDT and CDR2 YNNKEL (reference sequence). The CDR3 loop reads CASSQEVWGGNEKLFF. The CDR3 DNA follows: TGTGCCAGCAGCCAAGAGGTCTGGGGGGGGAATGAAAAACTGTTTTTT.

J is TRBJ1-5 and V is TRBV7-8, with 7 positions matching TRBD1. Germline V gene lookup returns CDR1 SGHVS and CDR2 FQNEAQ. This CDR3 is 14 amino acids long. V trimming: 4 bases; J trimming: 9 bases; junction bases outside the gene matches: 9. CDR3 in amino acids: CASSSSGQILPQHF. CDR3 DNA: TGTGCCAGCAGCTCTTCGGGACAGATTCTGCCCCAGCATTTT. The whole variable domain, filled in from reference TRBV7-8 and TRBJ1-5, reads GAGVSQSPRYKVAKRGQDVALRCDPISGHVSLFWYQQALGQGPEFLTYFQNEAQLDKSGLPSDRFFAERPEGSVSTLKIQRTQQEDSAVYLCASSSSGQILPQHFGDGTRLSIL.

V usage is TRBV27 and J usage is TRBJ2-1; 13 bases align to TRBD2. Germline V gene lookup returns CDR1 MNHEY and CDR2 SMNVEV (reference sequence). The CDR3 has 16 residues. V shed 5 bases and J 6 bases; nucleotides not matched to a gene: 7. As DNA, the CDR3 is TGTGCCAGCAGTCCCCTGACTAGCGGGGGGCCCAATGAGCAGTTCTTC. Protein: CASSPLTSGGPNEQFF.

The rearrangement links TRBV7-3 to TRBJ2-2; possibly TRBD2 for D (6 bases). Germline CDR1 SGHTA, CDR2 FQGTGA. Trimming shortened V by 5 bases and J by 0 bases, and 10 bases separated the two germline ends. This CDR3 has 15 amino acids. The CDR3: CASSPRLANTGELFF. Written as DNA, the CDR3 is TGTGCCAGCAGCCCGCGACTAGCGAACACCGGGGAGCTGTTTTTT. Complete variable domain (other parts from reference TRBV7-3 and TRBJ2-2): GAGVSQTPSNKVTEKGKYVELRCDPISGHTALYWYRQSLGQGPEFLIYFQGTGAADDSGLPNDRFFAVRPEGSVSTLKIQRTERGDSAVYLCASSPRLANTGELFFGEGSRLTVL.

A word on this clone: This sample also contains other DNA sequences that code for the same CDR3. V and J are TRBV9 and TRBJ1-6; D is unclear. In germline, CDR1 is SGDLS, CDR2 YYNGEE. The CDR3 is made up of 13 amino acids. The germline V and J ends were trimmed by 2 bases and 6 bases, with 6 bases remaining between them. The CDR3 sequence: CASSVEGNSPLHF. The CDR3 coding sequence is TGTGCCAGCAGCGTCGAGGGTAATTCACCCCTCCACTTT.

The chain has TRBV3-1 (or the pseudogene TRBV3-2) and TRBJ1-5; 7 nucleotides align to TRBD1. The germline CDR1 and CDR2 sequences are LGHDT and YNNKEL (reference sequence). This CDR3 region has 15 residues. Trimming at V came to 4 bases and at J to 5 bases, leaving 8 bases not matched to a gene. The CDR3 DNA reads as TGTGCCAGCAGCCTTGGGGGACAGTGGCATCAGCCCCAGCATTTT. It is translated as CASSLGGQWHQPQHF.

CDR3 nucleotide sequence: TGTGCCAGCAGCTCGATGGCCGGGGGAGATGAAAAACTGTTTTTT. Translation gives CASSSMAGGDEKLFF. The genes are TRBV7-6 and TRBJ1-4, with D possibly matching TRBD1 (5 bases). This CDR3 spans 15 amino acids. The germline CDR1 and CDR2 sequences are SGHVS and FNYEAQ. V was cut by 4 bases and J by 6 bases, with 15 bases left in between.

The V call is TRBV5-1, the J call TRBJ1-1; 8 bases line up with TRBD1. The CDR3 totals 16 residues. V lost 0 bases, J lost 3 bases, and 7 bases stayed unmatched. In germline, CDR1 is SGHRS, CDR2 YFSETQ. The CDR3 DNA sequence: TGCGCCAGCAGCTTGGCCGGGACAGGAGGGTACACTGAAGCTTTCTTT. Translated, it gives CASSLAGTGGYTEAFF.

This chain uses TRBV27 with TRBJ2-4; D ambiguous. This CDR3 has 14 amino acids. The ends were cut back, 5 bases at V and 0 bases at J, with 8 bases in the middle. Germline loops: CDR1 MNHEY, CDR2 SMNVEV (reference sequence). The CDR3 reads CASSPLLAKNIQYF. The CDR3 DNA follows: TGTGCCAGCAGTCCCCTCCTAGCCAAAAACATTCAGTACTTC.

V usage is TRBV30 and J usage is TRBJ1-6; D might be TRBD1 (6 bases). Deletions cut 2 bases from V and 7 bases from J, with 27 bases between. Per the germline V gene, CDR1 is GTSNPN and CDR2 is SVGIG (reference sequence). The CDR3 totals 19 residues. The CDR3: CAWSSPTLQGLGTNSPLHF. CDR3 DNA sequence: TGTGCCTGGAGTTCTCCTACCTTACAGGGCCTTGGGACAAATTCACCCCTCCACTTT. Full variable domain (outside the CDR3, taken from reference TRBV30 and TRBJ1-6): SQTIHQWPATLVQPVGSPLSLECTVEGTSNPNLYWYRQAAGRGLQLLFYSVGIGQISSEVPQNLSASRPQDRQFILSSKKLLLSDSGFYLCAWSSPTLQGLGTNSPLHFGNGTRLTVT.

The chain recombines TRBV6-2 or TRBV6-3 with TRBJ2-7; TRBD1 might be the D (6 bases). This CDR3 has 14 residues. Germline CDR1 is MNHEY and CDR2 is SVGEGT. V was pared by 6 bases and J by 2 bases, with 14 bases between. CDR3 region: CASSPPQGPYEQYF. The DNA of the CDR3 is TGTGCCAGCAGCCCCCCACAGGGTCCCTACGAGCAGTACTTC.

This clone appeared a few times. The CDR3 loop is CASSLGVRSYGYTF. For the CDR3, the DNA is TGTGCCAGCAGCTTAGGTGTGCGGTCGTATGGCTACACCTTC. This rearrangement joins TRBV7-8 to TRBJ1-2; D gene uncertain. CDR1 and CDR2 (germline): SGHVS, FQNEAQ. The germline V and J ends were trimmed by 1 base and 5 bases, with 11 bases remaining between them. This CDR3 spans 14 amino acids.

The rearrangement links TRBV5-1 to TRBJ2-7, with unresolved D. Germline CDR1 and CDR2: SGHRS and YFSETQ. With 0 bases removed from V and 3 bases from J, the gap between germline ends came to 10 bases. This CDR3 is built from 14 residues. CDR3 protein: CASSLEAAGYEQYF. CDR3 sequence (DNA): TGCGCCAGCAGCTTGGAGGCGGCCGGCTACGAGCAGTACTTC.

This chain connects TRBV5-1 to TRBJ1-1, with a tentative D call TRBD1 (5 bases). CDR1 is SGHRS, CDR2 YFSETQ, per germline. CDR3 length equals 13 residues. Trimming removed 1 base from V and 7 bases from J, with 11 bases in between. The CDR3 protein is CASSLSRGDEAFF. The CDR3 nucleotides read TGCGCCAGCAGCTTGTCGCGGGGCGATGAAGCTTTCTTT.

The chain combines TRBV10-3 with TRBJ2-7; the D gene is possibly TRBD1 (6 bases). With 3 bases removed from V and 4 bases from J, the gap between germline ends came to 19 bases. Germline CDR1 reads ENHRY; CDR2 reads SYGVKD. The CDR3 totals 16 residues. The CDR3 nucleotides read TGTGCCATCAGTGAATCCACCTGGGACACCCGATACGAGCAGTACTTC. This encodes CAISESTWDTRYEQYF.